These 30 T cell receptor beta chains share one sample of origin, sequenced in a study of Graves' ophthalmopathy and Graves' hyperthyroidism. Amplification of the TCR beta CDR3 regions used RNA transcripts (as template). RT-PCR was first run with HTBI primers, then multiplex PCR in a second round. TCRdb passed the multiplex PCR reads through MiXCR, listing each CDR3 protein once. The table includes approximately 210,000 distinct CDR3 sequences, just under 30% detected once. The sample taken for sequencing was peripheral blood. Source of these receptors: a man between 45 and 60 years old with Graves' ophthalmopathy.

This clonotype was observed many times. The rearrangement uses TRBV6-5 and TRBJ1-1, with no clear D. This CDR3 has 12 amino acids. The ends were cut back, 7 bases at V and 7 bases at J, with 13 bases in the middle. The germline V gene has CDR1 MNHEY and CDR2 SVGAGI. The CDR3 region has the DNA TGTGCCAGCACCAACGGTGGGGTTGAAGCTTTCTTT. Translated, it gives CASTNGGVEAFF.

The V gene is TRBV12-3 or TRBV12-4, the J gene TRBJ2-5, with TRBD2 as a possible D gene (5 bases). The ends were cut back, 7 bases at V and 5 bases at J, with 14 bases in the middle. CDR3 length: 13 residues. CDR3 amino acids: CASKALGGETQYF. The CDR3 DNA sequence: TGTGCCAGCAAGGCACTAGGCGGTGAGACCCAGTACTTC.

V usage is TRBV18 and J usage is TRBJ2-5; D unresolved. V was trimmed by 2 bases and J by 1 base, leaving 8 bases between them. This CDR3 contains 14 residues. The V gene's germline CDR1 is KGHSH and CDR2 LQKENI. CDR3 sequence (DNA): TGTGCCAGCTCACCAGATGCCCTCCAAGAGACCCAGTACTTC. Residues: CASSPDALQETQYF.

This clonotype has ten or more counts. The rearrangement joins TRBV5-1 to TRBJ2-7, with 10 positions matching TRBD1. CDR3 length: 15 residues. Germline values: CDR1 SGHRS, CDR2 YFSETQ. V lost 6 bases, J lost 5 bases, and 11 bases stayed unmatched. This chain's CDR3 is CASTTEGQGVHEQYF. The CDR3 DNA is TGCGCCAGCACGACCGAAGGACAGGGGGTCCACGAGCAGTACTTC.

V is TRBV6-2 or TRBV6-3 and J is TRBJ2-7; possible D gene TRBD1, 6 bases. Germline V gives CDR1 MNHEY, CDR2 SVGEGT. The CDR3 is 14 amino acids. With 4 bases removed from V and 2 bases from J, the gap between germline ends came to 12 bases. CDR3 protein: CASSSRGTTYEQYF. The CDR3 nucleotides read TGTGCCAGCAGTTCGAGGGGGACGACCTACGAGCAGTACTTC.

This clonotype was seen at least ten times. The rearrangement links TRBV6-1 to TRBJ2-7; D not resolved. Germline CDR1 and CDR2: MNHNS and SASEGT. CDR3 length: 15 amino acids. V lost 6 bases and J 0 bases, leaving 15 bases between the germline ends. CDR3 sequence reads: CASSDGRLSSYEQYF. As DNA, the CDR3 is TGTGCCAGCAGCGACGGGCGGTTGAGCTCCTACGAGCAGTACTTC.

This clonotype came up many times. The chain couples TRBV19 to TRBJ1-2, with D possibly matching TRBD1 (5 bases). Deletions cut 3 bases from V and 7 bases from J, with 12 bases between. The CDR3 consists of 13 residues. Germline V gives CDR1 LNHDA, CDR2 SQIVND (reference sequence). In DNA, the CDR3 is TGTGCCAGTAGTATTCCGGGGACTGGTGGCTACACCTTC. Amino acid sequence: CASSIPGTGGYTF.

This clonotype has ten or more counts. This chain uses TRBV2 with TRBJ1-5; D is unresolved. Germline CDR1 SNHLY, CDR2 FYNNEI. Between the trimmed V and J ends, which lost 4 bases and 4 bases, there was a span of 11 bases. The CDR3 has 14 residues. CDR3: CASSVRWANQPQHF. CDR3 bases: TGTGCCAGCAGTGTGCGTTGGGCGAATCAGCCCCAGCATTTT.

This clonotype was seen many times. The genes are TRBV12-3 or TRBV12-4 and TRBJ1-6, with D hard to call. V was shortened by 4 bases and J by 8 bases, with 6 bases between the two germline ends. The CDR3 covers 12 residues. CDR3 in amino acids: CASSSEHSPLHF. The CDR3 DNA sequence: TGTGCCAGCAGTTCAGAGCATTCACCCCTCCACTTT.

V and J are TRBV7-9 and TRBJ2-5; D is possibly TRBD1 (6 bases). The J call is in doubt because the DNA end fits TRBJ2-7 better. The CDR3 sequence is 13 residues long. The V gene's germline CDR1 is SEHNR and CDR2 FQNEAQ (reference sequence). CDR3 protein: CASSTRQVHEQYF. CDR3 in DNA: TGTGCCAGCAGCACCCGACAGGTCCACGAGCAGTACTTC.

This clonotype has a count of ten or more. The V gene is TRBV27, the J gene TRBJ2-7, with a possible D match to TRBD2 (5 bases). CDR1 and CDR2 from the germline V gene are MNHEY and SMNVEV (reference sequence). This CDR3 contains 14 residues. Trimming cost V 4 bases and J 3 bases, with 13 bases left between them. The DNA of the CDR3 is TGTGCCAGCAGTTACCGCCGGGAAAACTACGAGCAGTACTTC. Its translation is CASSYRRENYEQYF.

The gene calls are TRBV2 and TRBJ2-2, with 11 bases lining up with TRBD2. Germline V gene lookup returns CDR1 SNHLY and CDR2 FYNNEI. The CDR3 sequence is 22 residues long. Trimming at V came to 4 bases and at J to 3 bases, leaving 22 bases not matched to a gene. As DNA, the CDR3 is TGTGCCAGCAGTGCGCGTCGGTGGACTAGCGGGCGGATAGAGGGTCACACCGGGGAGCTGTTTTTT. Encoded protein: CASSARRWTSGRIEGHTGELFF.

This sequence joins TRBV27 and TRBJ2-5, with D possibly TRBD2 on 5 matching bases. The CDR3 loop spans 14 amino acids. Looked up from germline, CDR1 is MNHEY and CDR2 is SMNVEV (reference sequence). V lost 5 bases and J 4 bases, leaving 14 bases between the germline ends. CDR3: CASSMTSGGETQYF. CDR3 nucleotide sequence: TGTGCCAGCAGTATGACCAGCGGTGGAGAGACCCAGTACTTC.

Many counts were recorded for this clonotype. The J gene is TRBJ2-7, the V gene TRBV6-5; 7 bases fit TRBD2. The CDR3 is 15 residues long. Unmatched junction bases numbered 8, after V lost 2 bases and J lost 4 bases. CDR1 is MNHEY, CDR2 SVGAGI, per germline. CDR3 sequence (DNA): TGTGCCAGCAGTTACGGGGACTATTCCCGATACGAGCAGTACTTC. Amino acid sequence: CASSYGDYSRYEQYF.

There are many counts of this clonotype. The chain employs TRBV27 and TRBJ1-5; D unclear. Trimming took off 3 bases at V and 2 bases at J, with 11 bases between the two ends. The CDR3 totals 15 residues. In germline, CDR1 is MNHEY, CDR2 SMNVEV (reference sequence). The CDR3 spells CASSLGAVGNQPQHF. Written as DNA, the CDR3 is TGTGCCAGCAGTTTGGGTGCGGTGGGCAATCAGCCCCAGCATTTT.

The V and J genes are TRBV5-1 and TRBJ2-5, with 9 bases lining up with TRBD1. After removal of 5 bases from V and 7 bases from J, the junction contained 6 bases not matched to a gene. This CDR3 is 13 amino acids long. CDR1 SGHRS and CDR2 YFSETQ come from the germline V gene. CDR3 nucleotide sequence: TGCGCCAGCAGACGGACAGGGGTCCGGACCCAGTACTTC. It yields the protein CASRRTGVRTQYF.

The CDR3 is CAAQRKIRTDEAFF. For the CDR3, the DNA is TGTGCCGCCCAAAGGAAGATCAGGACGGACGAAGCTTTCTTT. This chain links TRBV24-1 with TRBJ1-1; D is ambiguous. Germline lookup yields CDR1 KGHDR and CDR2 SFDVKD. The V gene lost 12 bases and the J gene lost 8 bases, with 24 bases spanning the gap. The CDR3 is 14 residues long.

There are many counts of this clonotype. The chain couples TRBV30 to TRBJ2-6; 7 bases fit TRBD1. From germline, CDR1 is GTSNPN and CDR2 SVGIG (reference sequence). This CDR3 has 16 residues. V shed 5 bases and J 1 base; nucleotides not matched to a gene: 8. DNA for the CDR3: TGTGCCTGGGCAGGGGGAATTATGTCTGGGGCCAACGTCCTGACTTTC. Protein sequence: CAWAGGIMSGANVLTF.

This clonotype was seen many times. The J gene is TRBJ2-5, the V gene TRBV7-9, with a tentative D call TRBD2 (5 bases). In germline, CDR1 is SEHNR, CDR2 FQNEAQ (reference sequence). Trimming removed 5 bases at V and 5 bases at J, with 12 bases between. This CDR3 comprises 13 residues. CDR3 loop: CASSPRLMETQYF. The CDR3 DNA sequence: TGTGCCAGCAGCCCGAGACTAATGGAGACCCAGTACTTC.

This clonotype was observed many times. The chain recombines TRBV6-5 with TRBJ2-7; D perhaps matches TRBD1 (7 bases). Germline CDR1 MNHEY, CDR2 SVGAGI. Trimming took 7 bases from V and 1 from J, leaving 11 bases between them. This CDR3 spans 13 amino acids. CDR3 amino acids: CASKQGRSYEQYF. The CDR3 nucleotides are TGTGCCAGCAAACAGGGGAGGTCCTACGAGCAGTACTTC.

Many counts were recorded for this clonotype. The CDR3, as DNA: TGTGCCAGCAGCGACCGGGACGACGAGCAGTACTTC. Amino acids: CASSDRDDEQYF. The chain carries TRBV7-2 and TRBJ2-7; perhaps D is TRBD1 or TRBD2 (5 bases each). Looked up from germline, CDR1 is SGHTA and CDR2 is FQGNSA. The CDR3 has 12 residues. Between the trimmed V and J ends, which lost 5 bases and 5 bases, there was a span of 10 bases.

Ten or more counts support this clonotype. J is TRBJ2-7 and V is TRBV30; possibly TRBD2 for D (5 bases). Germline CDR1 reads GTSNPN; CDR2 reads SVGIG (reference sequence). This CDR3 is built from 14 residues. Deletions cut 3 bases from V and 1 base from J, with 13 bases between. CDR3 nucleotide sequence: TGTGCCTGGAGCCCCGCAGGCGGGTCCTACGAGCAGTACTTC. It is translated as CAWSPAGGSYEQYF.

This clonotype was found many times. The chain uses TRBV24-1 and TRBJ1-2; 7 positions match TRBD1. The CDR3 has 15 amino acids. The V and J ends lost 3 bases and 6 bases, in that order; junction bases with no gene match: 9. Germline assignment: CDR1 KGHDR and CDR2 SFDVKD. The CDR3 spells CATSDILTGRDGYTF. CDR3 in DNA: TGTGCCACCAGTGATATTCTGACAGGGCGTGATGGCTACACCTTC.

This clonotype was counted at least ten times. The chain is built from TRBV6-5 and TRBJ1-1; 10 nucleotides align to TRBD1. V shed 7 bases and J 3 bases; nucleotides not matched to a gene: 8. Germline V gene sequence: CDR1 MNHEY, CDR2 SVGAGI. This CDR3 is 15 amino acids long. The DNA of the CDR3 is TGTGCCAGCATCCCCTATGGGACAGGGGACACTGAAGCTTTCTTT. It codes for CASIPYGTGDTEAFF.

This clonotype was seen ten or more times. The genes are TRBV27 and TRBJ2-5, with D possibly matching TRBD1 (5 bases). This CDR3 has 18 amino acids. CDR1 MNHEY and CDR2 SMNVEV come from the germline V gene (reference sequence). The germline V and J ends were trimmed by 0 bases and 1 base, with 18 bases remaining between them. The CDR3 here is CASSLSFQGVLFQETQYF. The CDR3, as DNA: TGTGCCAGCAGTTTATCCTTCCAGGGCGTTTTGTTCCAAGAGACCCAGTACTTC.

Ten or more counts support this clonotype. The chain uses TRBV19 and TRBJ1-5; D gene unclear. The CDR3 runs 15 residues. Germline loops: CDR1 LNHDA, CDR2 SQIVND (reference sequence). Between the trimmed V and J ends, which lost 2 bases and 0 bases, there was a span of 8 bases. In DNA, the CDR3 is TGTGCCAGTAGTATAACCAGCTATAGCAATCAGCCCCAGCATTTT. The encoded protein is CASSITSYSNQPQHF.

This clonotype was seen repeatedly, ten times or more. CDR3: CASSLDRGPQETQYF. CDR3 in DNA: TGTGCCAGCAGCTTAGACAGGGGACCGCAAGAGACCCAGTACTTC. The chain recombines TRBV7-2 with TRBJ2-5, with 7 bases that match TRBD1. Germline V gives CDR1 SGHTA, CDR2 FQGNSA. The V segment lost 1 base and the J segment 2 bases; nucleotides outside the gene matches: 4. The CDR3 loop spans 15 amino acids.

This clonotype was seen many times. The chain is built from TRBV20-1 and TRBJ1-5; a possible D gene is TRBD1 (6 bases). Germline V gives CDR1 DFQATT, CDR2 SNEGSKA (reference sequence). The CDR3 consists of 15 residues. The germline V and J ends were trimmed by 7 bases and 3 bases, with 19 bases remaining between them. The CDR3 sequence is CSVGGTREANQPQHF. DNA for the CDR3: TGCAGTGTGGGCGGGACAAGGGAGGCCAATCAGCCCCAGCATTTT.

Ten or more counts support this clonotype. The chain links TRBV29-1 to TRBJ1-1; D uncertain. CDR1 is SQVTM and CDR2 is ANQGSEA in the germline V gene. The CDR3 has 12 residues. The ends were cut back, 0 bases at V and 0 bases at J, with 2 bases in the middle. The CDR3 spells CSVEDLNTEAFF. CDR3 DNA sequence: TGCAGCGTTGAAGACCTGAACACTGAAGCTTTCTTT.

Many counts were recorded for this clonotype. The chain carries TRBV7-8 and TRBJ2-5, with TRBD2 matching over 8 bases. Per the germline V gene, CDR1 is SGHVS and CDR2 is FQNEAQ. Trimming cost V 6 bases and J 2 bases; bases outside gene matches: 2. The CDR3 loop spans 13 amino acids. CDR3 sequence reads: CASRAGGQETQYF. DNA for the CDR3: TGTGCCAGCAGGGCGGGAGGTCAAGAGACCCAGTACTTC.